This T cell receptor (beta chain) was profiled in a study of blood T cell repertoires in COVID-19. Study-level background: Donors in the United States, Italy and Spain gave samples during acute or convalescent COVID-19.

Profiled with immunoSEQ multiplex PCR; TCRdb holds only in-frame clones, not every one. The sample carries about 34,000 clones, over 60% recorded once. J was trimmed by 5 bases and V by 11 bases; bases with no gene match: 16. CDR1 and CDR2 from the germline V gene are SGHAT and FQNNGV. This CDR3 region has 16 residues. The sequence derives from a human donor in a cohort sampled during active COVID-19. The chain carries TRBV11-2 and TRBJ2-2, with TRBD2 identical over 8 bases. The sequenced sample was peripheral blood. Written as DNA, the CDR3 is TGTGCCTCGCCTCGGCCTGGCGGGGGGACTACCGGGGAGCTGTTTTTT. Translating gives CASPRPGGGTTGELFF.